The 25 T cell receptor beta chains below were found in one sample sequenced in a study of blood T cell repertoires in COVID-19. Only in-frame clones appear in the TCRdb table, and some are missing; sequencing was by immunoSEQ multiplex PCR. The sample comprises 350,000 or so clones, 80% to 90% of which are singletons, and about 4.2% rests with the top ten. Sequencing was carried out using PBMCs or T cells enriched from blood (not recorded which). These receptors were obtained from a middle-aged woman with acute COVID-19.

V usage is TRBV9 and J usage is TRBJ2-7, with 7 nucleotides matching TRBD2. Germline V lookup: CDR1 SGDLS, CDR2 YYNGEE. The ends lost 4 bases at V and 6 bases at J; junction bases unmatched: 19. The CDR3 is made up of 17 amino acids. The CDR3 DNA sequence: TGTGCCAGCAGCCCAGGGCGGACTAGAGGTATTCCTTTCGAGCAGTACTTC. Its protein is CASSPGRTRGIPFEQYF. The variable domain in full, with the rest retrieved from reference TRBV9 and TRBJ2-7, is DSGVTQTPKHLITATGQRVTLRCSPRSGDLSVYWYQQSLDQGLQFLIQYYNGEERAKGNILERFSAQQFPDLHSELNLSSLELGDSALYFCASSPGRTRGIPFEQYFGPGTRLTVT.

This chain links TRBV13 with TRBJ2-7, with TRBD1 identical over 8 bases. CDR1 and CDR2 (germline): PRHDT, FYEKMQ (reference sequence). The trim removed 4 bases at V and 3 bases at J, leaving 11 bases unmatched. The CDR3 extends over 16 amino acids. The CDR3 sequence is CASSSATGGVNYEQYF. The CDR3, as DNA: TGTGCCAGCAGCTCGGCCACAGGGGGAGTGAACTACGAGCAGTACTTC.

This sequence joins TRBV11-2 and TRBJ2-7; 11 bases map to TRBD2. The CDR3 is made up of 15 amino acids. Per the germline V gene, CDR1 is SGHAT and CDR2 is FQNNGV. The junction had 6 bases not matched to a gene; V was cut back by 8 bases and J by 0 bases. CDR3 in DNA: TGTGCCAGCGTTATAGCGGGGGGGGCCTCCTACGAGCAGTACTTC. Its protein product is CASVIAGGASYEQYF.

V gene TRBV15 combines with J gene TRBJ2-1; no firm D call. The CDR3 consists of 16 residues. With 0 bases removed from V and 0 bases from J, the gap between germline ends came to 9 bases. Germline assignment: CDR1 LNHNV and CDR2 YYDKDF (reference sequence). In nucleotides, the CDR3 is TGTGCCACCAGCAGAGATCACGTGGCCTCCTACAATGAGCAGTTCTTC. Residues: CATSRDHVASYNEQFF. The full variable domain, with the rest looked up from reference TRBV15 and TRBJ2-1, is DAMVIQNPRYQVTQFGKPVTLSCSQTLNHNVMYWYQQKSSQAPKLLFHYYDKDFNNEADTPDNFQSRRPNTSFCFLDIRSPGLGDTAMYLCATSRDHVASYNEQFFGPGTRLTVL.

There are a few counts of this clone. The CDR3 DNA reads as TGTGCCAGCAGTGAGCGGCAGGGGGCAGATACGCAGTATTTT. Translating gives CASSERQGADTQYF. This chain joins TRBV6-4 and TRBJ2-3; 7 bases are shared with TRBD1. This CDR3 has 14 amino acids. Trimming at V came to 3 bases and at J to 4 bases, leaving 4 bases not matched to a gene. Germline CDR1 MRHNA, CDR2 SNTAGT.

The CDR3 spells CASSPSAGGLEKLFF. The CDR3 bases are TGTGCCAGCAGCCCTTCGGCAGGGGGCCTGGAAAAACTGTTTTTT. The chain uses TRBV9 and TRBJ1-4, with 8 bases fitting TRBD1. CDR3 length: 15 amino acids. Germline lookup yields CDR1 SGDLS and CDR2 YYNGEE. After removal of 4 bases from V and 8 bases from J, the junction contained 10 bases not matched to a gene.

V gene TRBV19 combines with J gene TRBJ1-6; D is unresolved. CDR3 length equals 14 residues. V lost 2 bases, J lost 9 bases, and 11 bases lay in between. Germline CDR1 reads LNHDA; CDR2 reads SQIVND (reference sequence). CDR3 amino acids: CASSISTDGSPLHF. CDR3 DNA sequence: TGTGCCAGTAGTATATCCACAGACGGTTCACCCCTCCACTTT.

The V and J genes are TRBV7-2 and TRBJ1-1; D may be TRBD1 (5 bases). The V and J ends lost 0 bases and 4 bases respectively, with 12 bases between them. Per the germline V gene, CDR1 is SGHTA and CDR2 is FQGNSA. The CDR3 has 15 amino acids. This CDR3 is CASSLAPAGPTEAFF. The DNA for the CDR3 is TGTGCCAGCAGCTTAGCGCCGGCAGGGCCCACTGAAGCTTTCTTT.

V is TRBV11-3 and J is TRBJ1-1, with TRBD1 as a possible D gene (5 bases). The CDR3 spans 12 residues. Between the trimmed V and J ends, which lost 0 bases and 11 bases, there was a span of 10 bases. The germline V gene has CDR1 SGHNT and CDR2 YENEEA. CDR3 nucleotides: TGTGCCAGCAGCTTAGACAAGGGGCGGGCTTTCTTT. Residues: CASSLDKGRAFF.

This clone has more than one count but fewer than ten. The chain employs TRBV6-5 and TRBJ2-3; TRBD2 matches at 8 bases. Losses at the gene ends were 4 bases for V and 4 bases for J; bases not matched to a gene: 4. This CDR3 comprises 14 residues. Germline V gene data show CDR1 as MNHEY and CDR2 as SVGAGI. The CDR3: CASSLAGRADTQYF. DNA for the CDR3: TGTGCCAGCAGTTTAGCGGGACGGGCAGATACGCAGTATTTT.

This chain connects TRBV27 to TRBJ2-2, with 11 bases lining up with TRBD1. CDR1 is MNHEY, CDR2 SMNVEV, per germline (reference sequence). The trim removed 2 bases at V and 2 bases at J, leaving 4 bases unmatched. CDR3 length: 17 amino acids. The CDR3 is CASSLGQGARNTGELFF. The CDR3 bases are TGTGCCAGCAGTTTAGGACAGGGGGCGCGTAACACCGGGGAGCTGTTTTTT.

This chain links TRBV29-1 with TRBJ1-5; 8 bases fit TRBD1. This CDR3 is built from 13 residues. Germline V gene lookup returns CDR1 SQVTM and CDR2 ANQGSEA. J was trimmed by 2 bases and V by 3 bases; bases with no gene match: 0. CDR3 nucleotides: TGCAGCGTTGAGACAGGGGGCAATCAGCCCCAGCATTTT. Translating gives CSVETGGNQPQHF.

There are a few counts of this clone. The rearrangement joins TRBV7-2 to TRBJ1-2; possible D gene TRBD1, 6 bases. Germline-derived CDR1 and CDR2 are SGHTA and FQGNSA. The CDR3 has 15 residues. V dropped 5 bases and J dropped 4 bases, with 17 bases sitting between them. CDR3 sequence (DNA): TGTGCCAGCAGCAGAGAGGTACAGGGCGGCTATGGCTACACCTTC. Translating gives CASSREVQGGYGYTF.

The chain has TRBV13 and TRBJ1-2; D gene ambiguous. The CDR3 has 15 amino acids. Germline V lookup: CDR1 PRHDT, CDR2 FYEKMQ (reference sequence). V shed 4 bases and J shed 4 bases, with 16 bases lying between them. CDR3 residues: CASSSYSRAGYGYTF. DNA for the CDR3: TGTGCCAGCAGCTCCTACTCGAGAGCAGGCTATGGCTACACCTTC. Full variable domain (rest looked up from reference TRBV13 and TRBJ1-2): AAGVIQSPRHLIKEKRETATLKCYPIPRHDTVYWYQQGPGQDPQFLISFYEKMQSDKGSIPDRFSAQQFSDYHSELNMSSLELGDSALYFCASSSYSRAGYGYTFGSGTRLTVV.

The chain is built from TRBV6-5 and TRBJ2-3, with D perhaps TRBD2 (5 bases). This CDR3 spans 14 amino acids. V was cut by 6 bases and J by 3 bases, with 13 bases left in between. Germline CDR1 is MNHEY and CDR2 is SVGAGI. The CDR3: CASRRDAETDTQYF. CDR3 DNA sequence: TGTGCCAGCAGACGGGATGCCGAGACAGATACGCAGTATTTT.

The V call is TRBV19, the J call TRBJ2-5; 10 bases are a match to TRBD1. The germline V gene encodes CDR1 LNHDA and CDR2 SQIVND (reference sequence). The ends lost 6 bases at V and 4 bases at J; junction bases unmatched: 2. The CDR3 has 13 residues. The CDR3 here is CASSWTGGETQYF. The DNA for the CDR3 is TGTGCCAGTAGCTGGACAGGGGGAGAGACCCAGTACTTC.

The gene calls are TRBV19 and TRBJ1-2; 9 nucleotides match TRBD1. The ends lost 5 bases at V and 7 bases at J; junction bases unmatched: 17. CDR3 length: 17 residues. CDR1 is LNHDA and CDR2 is SQIVND in the germline V gene (reference sequence). As DNA, the CDR3 is TGTGCCAGTAGTCACCACCAGGAACAGGGGGCGCGTTTTGGCTACACCTTC. Translation gives CASSHHQEQGARFGYTF.

The CDR3 region is CASSLGGLGDRYF. The CDR3, as DNA: TGTGCCAGCAGCTTAGGGGGTCTCGGGGATCGGTACTTC. The chain has TRBV7-9 and TRBJ2-4; a weak D match, TRBD2 (5 bases). V was pared by 1 base and J by 15 bases, with 16 bases between. Germline values: CDR1 SEHNR, CDR2 FQNEAQ (reference sequence). The length of the CDR3 is 13 residues. The full variable domain, completed using reference TRBV7-9 and TRBJ2-4, is DTGVSQNPRHKITKRGQNVTFRCDPISEHNRLYWYRQTLGQGPEFLTYFQNEAQLEKSRLLSDRFSAERPKGSFSTLEIQRTEQGDSAMYLCASSLGGLGDRYFGAGTRLSVL.

The rearrangement uses TRBV3-1 (or the pseudogene TRBV3-2) and TRBJ1-3, with no clear D. The germline CDR1 and CDR2 sequences are LGHDT and YNNKEL (reference sequence). Trimming removed 5 bases from V and 4 bases from J, with 15 bases in between. There are 15 residues in the CDR3. The CDR3 reads CASSAELTFGNTIYF. The CDR3 DNA follows: TGTGCCAGCAGCGCAGAACTGACTTTCGGAAACACCATATATTTT.

CDR3 protein: CASSLRSGTENNEQFF. The CDR3 nucleotides read TGTGCCAGCAGCCTACGATCCGGGACAGAAAACAATGAGCAGTTCTTC. This chain links TRBV7-2 with TRBJ2-1; TRBD1 matches at 7 bases. The junction had 12 bases not matched to a gene; V was cut back by 5 bases and J by 5 bases. Germline CDR1 SGHTA, CDR2 FQGNSA. The CDR3 is made up of 16 amino acids.

The genes are TRBV5-4 and TRBJ1-1; the D gene is possibly TRBD1 (5 bases). This CDR3 is 15 amino acids long. The germline V gene has CDR1 SGHNT and CDR2 YYREEE (reference sequence). The V end was cut by 3 bases, the J end by 0 bases, with 12 bases between. CDR3 nucleotides: TGTGCCAGCAGCTACCAAGACAGAATGAACACTGAAGCTTTCTTT. Amino acid sequence: CASSYQDRMNTEAFF.

With respect to this clone: The same CDR3 also results from other DNA sequences found in this sample. The V gene is TRBV28, the J gene TRBJ1-3; 7 bases align to TRBD1. The junction had 5 bases not matched to a gene; V was cut back by 6 bases and J by 0 bases. CDR3 length equals 15 residues. Germline lookup yields CDR1 MDHEN and CDR2 SYDVKM. The CDR3 region has the DNA TGTGCCAGCAGCTCCGGGACAGTCTCTGGAAACACCATATATTTT. This translates into CASSSGTVSGNTIYF.

The CDR3 protein is CASSFRRTGGANTGELFF. DNA of the CDR3: TGTGCCAGCAGCTTCCGTAGGACAGGGGGCGCAAACACCGGGGAGCTGTTTTTT. This chain uses TRBV5-6 with TRBJ2-2, with TRBD1 identical over 11 bases. V lost 2 bases, J lost 2 bases, and 8 bases stayed unmatched. This CDR3 has 18 amino acids. CDR1 and CDR2 from the germline V gene are SGHDT and YYEEEE.

In DNA form, the CDR3 reads TGTGCCAGTAGTCCAATGGTGGCCAATGAGCAGTTCTTC. It encodes CASSPMVANEQFF. The gene calls are TRBV19 and TRBJ2-1; D gene uncertain. The CDR3 covers 13 residues. CDR1 LNHDA and CDR2 SQIVND come from the germline V gene (reference sequence). V lost 5 bases and J lost 6, with 11 bases in between.

This clone was seen a few times. The V call is TRBV6-1, the J call TRBJ1-2; D perhaps matches TRBD1 (5 bases). This CDR3 comprises 16 residues. Looked up from germline, CDR1 is MNHNS and CDR2 is SASEGT. Trimming pared 0 bases from V and 4 bases from J, leaving 15 bases between. The CDR3 DNA sequence: TGTGCCAGCAGTGAAGCGGTAACGTGGGGCTCCTATGGCTACACCTTC. Translated: CASSEAVTWGSYGYTF.